The 16 T cell receptor beta chains below were found in one sample sequenced in a study of identical twins. TCRdb reprocessed the 5' RACE reads via MiXCR and lists one record per CDR3 protein. The table shows 690,000 or so distinct CDR3 sequences, with less than 10% occurring only once. The same sample was also studied in work on yellow fever vaccine responses in identical twins.

Sequences were obtained from PBMCs. These receptors all stem from a young woman in good health.

The table lists this clonotype with a few counts. The chain employs TRBV5-1 and TRBJ2-6; 10 positions match TRBD1. This CDR3 has 17 amino acids. Losses at the gene ends were 4 bases for V and 0 bases for J; bases not matched to a gene: 4. Germline CDR1 and CDR2: SGHRS and YFSETQ. This CDR3 reads CASSHWDRGSGANVLTF. CDR3 nucleotide sequence: TGCGCCAGCAGCCACTGGGACAGGGGCTCTGGGGCCAACGTCCTGACTTTC.

V gene TRBV3-1 combines with J gene TRBJ2-7; a possible D gene is TRBD2 (6 bases). The V gene lost 2 bases and the J gene lost 6 bases, with 11 bases spanning the gap. Germline-derived CDR1 and CDR2 are LGHDT and YNNKEL (reference sequence). This CDR3 spans 13 amino acids. In nucleotides, the CDR3 is TGTGCCAGCAGCCAACATCGGGGGTCCGAGCAGTACTTC. It is translated as CASSQHRGSEQYF.

This clonotype was observed a handful of times. The chain recombines TRBV27 with TRBJ2-1, with 9 bases lining up with TRBD1. The CDR3 is 18 residues long. Looked up from germline, CDR1 is MNHEY and CDR2 is SMNVEV (reference sequence). J was trimmed by 8 bases and V by 6 bases; bases with no gene match: 20. The CDR3 protein is CASSPYRGLGLVSDEQFF. In DNA form, the CDR3 reads TGTGCCAGCAGCCCTTACAGGGGGCTCGGGCTAGTGTCAGATGAGCAGTTCTTC.

The chain joins TRBV6-2 or TRBV6-3 to TRBJ2-1; maybe TRBD1 (5 bases). There are 17 residues in the CDR3. V lost 3 bases to trimming and J lost 0 bases, with 15 bases between them. Germline V lookup: CDR1 MNHEY, CDR2 SVGEGT. The CDR3 region is CASSYFPDSSSYNEQFF. For the CDR3, the DNA is TGTGCCAGCAGTTATTTTCCAGACAGTAGCTCCTACAATGAGCAGTTCTTC.

This clonotype was observed at least ten times. This chain connects TRBV29-1 to TRBJ1-5; the D is unclear. CDR3 length: 12 residues. The germline V gene encodes CDR1 SQVTM and CDR2 ANQGSEA. Trimming removed 2 bases from V and 2 bases from J, with 4 bases in between. CDR3 sequence: CSVEMGNQPQHF. The CDR3 nucleotides read TGCAGCGTTGAAATGGGCAATCAGCCCCAGCATTTT.

This clonotype turned up a few times. The chain combines TRBV2 with TRBJ2-2; the match to TRBD2 covers 10 bases. Germline V gene data show CDR1 as SNHLY and CDR2 as FYNNEI. J was trimmed by 5 bases and V by 1 base; bases with no gene match: 4. The CDR3 contains 16 residues. CDR3 residues: CASSEGGLAPTGELFF. DNA of the CDR3: TGTGCCAGCAGTGAAGGGGGACTAGCGCCGACCGGGGAGCTGTTTTTT. Using reference TRBV2 and TRBJ2-2 for the parts outside the CDR3, the full variable domain is EPEVTQTPSHQVTQMGQEVILRCVPISNHLYFYWYRQILGQKVEFLVSFYNNEISEKSEIFDDQFSVERPDGSNFTLKIRSTKLEDSAMYFCASSEGGLAPTGELFFGEGSRLTVL.

J is TRBJ2-1 and V is TRBV18; D perhaps matches TRBD1 (6 bases). The germline V gene has CDR1 KGHSH and CDR2 LQKENI. Deletions cut 4 bases from V and 9 bases from J, with 13 bases between. The CDR3 extends over 13 amino acids. The CDR3 spells CASSRNRDGEQFF. CDR3 nucleotides: TGTGCCAGCTCACGGAACAGGGATGGTGAGCAGTTCTTC.

J is TRBJ2-2 and V is TRBV24-1; the D gene is possibly TRBD2 (5 bases). V shed 9 bases and J shed 3 bases, with 13 bases lying between them. There are 14 residues in the CDR3. CDR1 is KGHDR and CDR2 is SFDVKD in the germline V gene. CDR3 bases: TGTGCCACCCGCGAGGGAATGTACACCGGGGAGCTGTTTTTT. It codes for CATREGMYTGELFF.

V gene TRBV25-1 combines with J gene TRBJ2-3, with D possibly TRBD2 on 5 matching bases. Per germline, CDR1 MGHDK and CDR2 SYGVNS. The CDR3 is made up of 15 amino acids. The V gene lost 7 bases and the J gene lost 0 bases, with 14 bases spanning the gap. The CDR3 region is CASTDRADSTDTQYF. The CDR3 DNA reads TGTGCCAGCACCGATCGAGCGGACAGCACAGATACGCAGTATTTT.

CDR3 loop: CASSWVPIYRDRAVDTQYF. For the CDR3, the DNA is TGTGCCAGCAGCTGGGTCCCCATCTACCGGGACAGGGCTGTAGATACGCAGTATTTT. V gene TRBV28 combines with J gene TRBJ2-3; 9 nucleotides agree with TRBD1. Germline lookup yields CDR1 MDHEN and CDR2 SYDVKM. The junction had 21 bases not matched to a gene; V was cut back by 6 bases and J by 5 bases. This CDR3 comprises 19 residues.

The chain couples TRBV4-3 to TRBJ2-7; maybe TRBD2 (7 bases). This CDR3 contains 15 residues. V shed 1 base and J shed 3 bases, with 13 bases lying between them. CDR1 LGHNA and CDR2 YSLEER come from the germline V gene. The CDR3 bases are TGCGCCAGCAGCCAAGTTTCGGGGGGCGACTACGAGCAGTACTTC. This sequence encodes CASSQVSGGDYEQYF.

With respect to this clonotype: Mismatch with germline at one junction end may stem from a read error. The V gene is TRBV24-1, the J gene TRBJ2-1; 11 bases agree with TRBD2. The CDR3 has 21 amino acids. Germline V gene sequence: CDR1 KGHDR, CDR2 SFDVKD. DNA of the CDR3: TGTGCCACCATTGATTCAGCCCGAATACCCGGGACTAGCGGATCTTACAATGAGCAGTTCTTC. Protein: CATIDSARIPGTSGSYNEQFF.

This clonotype was counted only a few times. The chain joins TRBV20-1 to TRBJ2-2; maybe TRBD1 (5 bases). Deletions cut 0 bases from V and 4 bases from J, with 12 bases between. CDR3 length: 15 amino acids. CDR1 and CDR2 from the germline V gene are DFQATT and SNEGSKA (reference sequence). The CDR3 sequence is CSARDPTGSTGELFF. The CDR3, as DNA: TGCAGTGCTAGAGATCCAACAGGCTCCACCGGGGAGCTGTTTTTT.

This clonotype was recorded a few times. CDR3 amino acids: CASRKEGTWTRFYNEQFF. CDR3 sequence (DNA): TGCGCCAGCCGCAAAGAAGGGACCTGGACTAGATTCTACAATGAGCAGTTCTTC. V gene TRBV5-1 combines with J gene TRBJ2-1; 7 nucleotides match TRBD2. J gave up 3 bases and V 7 bases, and 19 bases lay outside the gene matches. This CDR3 is 18 amino acids long. CDR1 and CDR2 from the germline V gene are SGHRS and YFSETQ.

This clonotype was counted ten times or more. This chain connects TRBV12-3 or TRBV12-4 to TRBJ1-1; D may be TRBD1 (6 bases). V gave up 5 bases and J gave up 5 bases, with 12 bases separating them. The CDR3 contains 13 residues. CDR3 sequence reads: CASSIRGLTEAFF. The CDR3 coding sequence is TGTGCCAGCAGTATCAGGGGTTTGACTGAAGCTTTCTTT.

This clonotype was seen at least ten times. This sequence joins TRBV5-1 and TRBJ2-7; D is undetermined. CDR3 length equals 16 residues. Germline CDR1 and CDR2: SGHRS and YFSETQ. V was trimmed by 0 bases and J by 0 bases, leaving 13 bases between them. Written as DNA, the CDR3 is TGCGCCAGCAGCTTGGTGGGCCAGGAAAGCTCCTACGAGCAGTACTTC. Amino acids: CASSLVGQESSYEQYF.